This passage covers 18 T cell receptor beta chains from one sample sequenced in a study of human T cells and chemical hapten exposure. Each CDR3 protein gets one entry after TCRdb re-called the RACE reads with MiXCR. The sample lists some 89,000 distinct CDR3 sequences; roughly 27% were seen once. The sample's time point: patch test 3, about 24 weeks after DPC sensitization. Sample treatment: therapeutic diphenylcyclopropenone sensitization with weekly scalp DPC. The starting material was whole blood, obtained in connection with sensitization to the hapten diphenylcyclopropenone (DPC). These receptors all stem from a middle-aged man with alopecia areata. Some clones in this sample may be carry-over from other donors' samples.

The chain employs TRBV7-2 and TRBJ2-7; D perhaps matches TRBD2 (5 bases). From germline, CDR1 is SGHTA and CDR2 FQGNSA. Trimming removed 5 bases from V and 2 bases from J, with 10 bases in between. CDR3 length: 13 residues. CDR3 bases: TGTGCCAGCAGCACGACTATCGCCTACGAGCAGTACTTC. This sequence encodes CASSTTIAYEQYF.

This clonotype was seen only a few times. This chain joins TRBV7-2 and TRBJ2-2, with D possibly TRBD2 on 6 matching bases. The CDR3 extends over 12 amino acids. V lost 4 bases and J lost 13, with 13 bases in between. The V gene's germline CDR1 is SGHTA and CDR2 FQGNSA. As DNA, the CDR3 is TGTGCCAGCAGCTCGGGGGTAGGCGGGCTGTTTTTT. Translation: CASSSGVGGLFF.

The V and J genes are TRBV5-6 and TRBJ1-5, with D perhaps matching TRBD1 (5 bases). From germline, CDR1 is SGHDT and CDR2 YYEEEE. This CDR3 region has 15 residues. Trimming pared 1 base from V and 2 bases from J, leaving 10 bases between. CDR3 sequence reads: CASSLRGLGNQPQHF. The CDR3 DNA follows: TGTGCCAGCAGCTTGAGGGGCTTGGGCAATCAGCCCCAGCATTTT. Together with reference TRBV5-6 and TRBJ1-5, the CDR3 gives the full variable domain: DAGVTQSPTHLIKTRGQQVTLRCSPKSGHDTVSWYQQALGQGPQFIFQYYEEEERQRGNFPDRFSGHQFPNYSSELNVNALLLGDSALYLCASSLRGLGNQPQHFGDGTRLSIL.

The chain uses TRBV6-5 and TRBJ2-3; TRBD2 might be the D (6 bases). The germline gives CDR1 MNHEY, CDR2 SVGAGI. Trimming left V 7 bases short and J 5 bases short, with 22 bases between. The CDR3 sequence is 16 residues long. The CDR3 coding sequence is TGTGCCAGCAAATCCAGCCCCCGGGAGCGCCTAGATACGCAGTATTTT. The encoded protein is CASKSSPRERLDTQYF.

This clonotype was seen a handful of times. The rearrangement uses TRBV2 and TRBJ1-1, with TRBD1 identical over 7 bases. Germline CDR1 SNHLY, CDR2 FYNNEI. This CDR3 comprises 14 residues. Unmatched junction bases numbered 3, after V lost 4 bases and J lost 1 base. The CDR3 loop reads CASSARQGNTEAFF. The CDR3 nucleotides read TGTGCCAGCAGTGCGAGACAGGGGAACACTGAAGCTTTCTTT.

The genes are TRBV6-6 and TRBJ2-6; D uncertain. From germline, CDR1 is MNHNY and CDR2 SVGAGI (reference sequence). The CDR3 loop spans 15 amino acids. The germline V and J ends were trimmed by 6 bases and 4 bases, with 13 bases remaining between them. The CDR3 DNA reads as TGTGCCAGCAGAGAATATGGGATAGGGGCCAACGTCCTGACTTTC. As protein: CASREYGIGANVLTF.

This chain connects TRBV7-3 to TRBJ2-2; TRBD2 agrees at 10 bases. V trimming: 5 bases; J trimming: 5 bases; junction bases outside the gene matches: 14. Looked up from germline, CDR1 is SGHTA and CDR2 is FQGTGA. The CDR3 has 18 residues. The CDR3 coding sequence is TGTGCCAGCAGCCCGAGACCCAGATGGACTAGCGGAACCGGGGAGCTGTTTTTT. This translates into CASSPRPRWTSGTGELFF.

This clonotype has only a few counts. This rearrangement joins TRBV20-1 to TRBJ1-2; the D is unclear. Trimming removed 5 bases at V and 0 bases at J, with 10 bases between. CDR1 and CDR2 (germline): DFQATT, SNEGSKA (reference sequence). The CDR3 has 13 amino acids. CDR3 loop: CSAPREANYGYTF. CDR3 nucleotide sequence: TGCAGTGCTCCCCGGGAGGCTAACTATGGCTACACCTTC.

This clonotype was counted only a few times. The V call is TRBV28, the J call TRBJ2-7; tentative D call: TRBD2 (7 bases). V lost 8 bases, J lost 1 base, and 12 bases lay in between. CDR1 is MDHEN and CDR2 is SYDVKM in the germline V gene. This CDR3 is built from 13 residues. The chain's CDR3 is CASWGGSSYEQYF. CDR3 in DNA: TGTGCCAGCTGGGGGGGCAGTTCCTACGAGCAGTACTTC.

The rearrangement joins TRBV4-2 to TRBJ2-3; the D is unclear. Germline loops: CDR1 LGHNA, CDR2 YNFKEQ. The CDR3 consists of 14 residues. V dropped 2 bases and J dropped 0 bases, with 6 bases sitting between them. In DNA, the CDR3 is TGTGCCAGCAGCCAAAGAAGAAGCACAGATACGCAGTATTTT. Translated: CASSQRRSTDTQYF.

The table lists this clonotype with a few counts. The chain couples TRBV12-3 or TRBV12-4 to TRBJ1-3; D remains unclear. The ends were cut back, 7 bases at V and 0 bases at J, with 19 bases in the middle. The CDR3 totals 17 residues. CDR3 nucleotides: TGTGCCAGCAAAACTGCCCGGACCCCTGCCTCTGGAAACACCATATATTTT. Translated, it gives CASKTARTPASGNTIYF.

DNA for the CDR3: TGTGCCAGCAGTTTACCGTCACTTCTAGGGCAGTTCTTC. Its translation: CASSLPSLLGQFF. V is TRBV12-3 or TRBV12-4 and J is TRBJ2-1, with D hard to call. This CDR3 has 13 residues. The germline V and J ends were trimmed by 2 bases and 12 bases, with 14 bases remaining between them.

The chain is built from TRBV6-2 or TRBV6-3 and TRBJ2-2, with 8 nucleotides matching TRBD2. The CDR3 is 17 residues long. Losses at the gene ends were 2 bases for V and 7 bases for J; bases not matched to a gene: 12. CDR1 and CDR2 from the germline V gene are MNHEY and SVGEGT. CDR3 DNA sequence: TGTGCCAGCAGTTACCCCACGGGAGCGGGAGTCGACGGGGAGCTGTTTTTT. Residues: CASSYPTGAGVDGELFF.

This clonotype has a handful of counts. The chain carries TRBV5-5 and TRBJ1-5, with TRBD1 as a possible D gene (6 bases). The CDR3 totals 18 residues. Trimming stripped 4 bases from V and 0 bases from J, with 20 bases between. CDR1 SGHKS and CDR2 YYEKEE come from the germline V gene (reference sequence). CDR3 in amino acids: CASSTLDRRENSNQPQHF. The CDR3 DNA reads as TGTGCCAGCAGCACCCTAGACAGGCGCGAAAATAGCAATCAGCCCCAGCATTTT.

The CDR3 spells CSVSPGFSGANVLTF. CDR3 nucleotides: TGCAGTGTATCCCCCGGATTCTCTGGGGCCAACGTCCTGACTTTC. V is TRBV20-1 and J is TRBJ2-6; D is uncertain. Looked up from germline, CDR1 is DFQATT and CDR2 is SNEGSKA (reference sequence). The V end was cut by 7 bases, the J end by 0 bases, with 13 bases between. This CDR3 contains 15 residues.

This rearrangement joins TRBV14 to TRBJ1-6; D gene ambiguous. The length of the CDR3 is 15 residues. Trimming cost V 0 bases and J 8 bases, with 11 bases left between them. CDR1 SGHDN and CDR2 FVKESK come from the germline V gene. The CDR3 loop reads CASSQDWAGHSPLHF. CDR3 nucleotide sequence: TGTGCCAGCAGCCAAGATTGGGCAGGACATTCACCCCTCCACTTT.

The chain is built from TRBV5-1 and TRBJ2-5; D may be TRBD1 (6 bases). The CDR3 runs to 13 residues. Germline CDR1 SGHRS, CDR2 YFSETQ. Trimming removed 9 bases from V and 1 base from J, with 13 bases in between. CDR3 nucleotide sequence: TGCGCCACTACGGACAGTCCCCAAGAGACCCAGTACTTC. The encoded protein is CATTDSPQETQYF.

This clonotype showed up just a few times. V is TRBV28 and J is TRBJ2-3; 8 bases are shared with TRBD1. The germline V gene encodes CDR1 MDHEN and CDR2 SYDVKM. This CDR3 comprises 16 residues. V trimming: 4 bases; J trimming: 0 bases; junction bases outside the gene matches: 6. The CDR3 loop reads CASSSYRGSSTDTQYF. The CDR3 region has the DNA TGTGCCAGCAGTTCCTACAGGGGGTCTAGCACAGATACGCAGTATTTT. The whole variable domain, remainder taken from reference TRBV28 and TRBJ2-3, is DVKVTQSSRYLVKRTGEKVFLECVQDMDHENMFWYRQDPGLGLRLIYFSYDVKMKEKGDIPEGYSVSREKKERFSLILESASTNQTSMYLCASSSYRGSSTDTQYFGPGTRLTVL.